Below are 21 T cell receptor beta chains sequenced from a single sample in a study of blood T cell repertoires in COVID-19 (dated by TCRdb to about 2020). Receptor amplification or capture employed the immunoSEQ multiplex PCR assay. TCRdb retrieved this table from immuneACCESS and kept in-frame rearrangements only. Not all clones are present; in checked studies, unresolved V genes account for under half, and no reason is known for the remainder. In this sample the table shows approximately 220,000 clones, 84% of which occur a single time. The ten largest clones represent approximately 5.1% of the sample. Sequences were obtained from peripheral blood. The receptors originated from a woman aged 60-75 years who had recovered from COVID-19.

This chain uses TRBV27 with TRBJ1-2; a possible D gene is TRBD1 (6 bases). The CDR3 is made up of 14 amino acids. The germline V gene encodes CDR1 MNHEY and CDR2 SMNVEV (reference sequence). V was shortened by 5 bases and J by 5 bases, with 15 bases between the two germline ends. For the CDR3, the DNA is TGTGCCAGCAGTCCTAGCAACAGGGTGTATGGCTACACCTTC. Its protein is CASSPSNRVYGYTF.

The chain uses TRBV5-4 and TRBJ2-1, with D perhaps TRBD2 (6 bases). Looked up from germline, CDR1 is SGHNT and CDR2 is YYREEE (reference sequence). The CDR3 runs to 16 residues. Deletions cut 3 bases from V and 4 bases from J, with 17 bases between. CDR3 region: CASSSLRDLTYNEQFF. The CDR3 nucleotides read TGTGCCAGCAGCTCCCTCCGGGACTTAACTTACAATGAGCAGTTCTTC. The whole variable domain, filled in from reference TRBV5-4 and TRBJ2-1, reads ETGVTQSPTHLIKTRGQQVTLRCSSQSGHNTVSWYQQALGQGPQFIFQYYREEENGRGNFPPRFSGLQFPNYSSELNVNALELDDSALYLCASSSLRDLTYNEQFFGPGTRLTVL.

The rearrangement uses TRBV30 and TRBJ1-3; the D gene is possibly TRBD1 (6 bases). The CDR3 sequence is 16 residues long. The V end was cut by 5 bases, the J end by 4 bases, with 21 bases between. Germline V lookup: CDR1 GTSNPN, CDR2 SVGIG (reference sequence). CDR3 region: CAWDPKTGWMGNTIYF. CDR3 bases: TGTGCCTGGGATCCAAAAACAGGGTGGATGGGAAACACCATATATTTT.

This chain joins TRBV7-2 and TRBJ2-5, with a tentative D call TRBD1 (5 bases). Per the germline V gene, CDR1 is SGHTA and CDR2 is FQGNSA. V lost 3 bases to trimming and J lost 9 bases, with 20 bases between them. This CDR3 is 15 amino acids long. In nucleotides, the CDR3 is TGTGCCAGCAGCTTCGGCCAGGGTTGGTTTGGGTCCCAGTACTTC. This codes for CASSFGQGWFGSQYF.

The rearrangement links TRBV12-5 to TRBJ2-7; 8 positions match TRBD2. The CDR3 contains 15 residues. Germline values: CDR1 LGHNT, CDR2 FRNRAP. V lost 6 bases to trimming and J lost 5 bases; unmatched junction nucleotides: 12. This chain's CDR3 is CASGETSGGRNEQYF. The CDR3 DNA is TGTGCTAGTGGGGAAACTAGCGGAGGTCGGAACGAGCAGTACTTC.

The chain has TRBV11-2 and TRBJ2-7; D perhaps matches TRBD2 (5 bases). This CDR3 is built from 13 residues. Trimming took 1 base from V and 5 from J, leaving 9 bases between them. Germline CDR1 is SGHAT and CDR2 is FQNNGV. CDR3 residues: CASSLGGFHEQYF. The CDR3 nucleotides are TGTGCCAGCAGCTTAGGCGGGTTCCACGAGCAGTACTTC.

This sequence joins TRBV7-9 and TRBJ2-7, with D possibly being TRBD2 (5 bases). V lost 1 base and J lost 7, with 11 bases in between. The CDR3 is 13 residues long. Germline V gene sequence: CDR1 SEHNR, CDR2 FQNEAQ (reference sequence). This CDR3 reads CASSLEPGGEQYF. In nucleotides, the CDR3 is TGTGCCAGCAGCTTAGAACCCGGAGGAGAGCAGTACTTC.

This clone was found once. The chain couples TRBV10-1 to TRBJ2-1; the D is unclear. Germline CDR1 is WNHNN and CDR2 is SYGVQD (reference sequence). V gave up 3 bases and J gave up 9 bases, with 6 bases separating them. The CDR3 is made up of 11 amino acids. The DNA of the CDR3 is TGCGCCAGCAGTGATGGCGGTGAGCAGTTCTTC. Its protein is CASSDGGEQFF.

The chain has TRBV13 and TRBJ2-2, with 7 nucleotides matching TRBD1. Germline CDR1 and CDR2: PRHDT and FYEKMQ (reference sequence). There are 15 residues in the CDR3. After removal of 3 bases from V and 2 bases from J, the junction contained 3 bases not matched to a gene. DNA of the CDR3: TGTGCCAGCAGCTTGACAGGGATAAACACCGGGGAGCTGTTTTTT. Its protein is CASSLTGINTGELFF.

The genes are TRBV9 and TRBJ2-2, with unresolved D. The germline V gene encodes CDR1 SGDLS and CDR2 YYNGEE. With 4 bases removed from V and 6 bases from J, the gap between germline ends came to 16 bases. CDR3 size: 15 residues. CDR3 bases: TGTGCCAGCAGCCCCCCACGAGGTTCTCCCGGGGAGCTGTTTTTT. Translating it yields CASSPPRGSPGELFF.

The chain combines TRBV6-4 with TRBJ1-1; 8 bases are a match to TRBD1. Per germline, CDR1 MRHNA and CDR2 SNTAGT. The CDR3 runs 14 residues. The junction had 5 bases not matched to a gene; V was cut back by 5 bases and J by 3 bases. The chain's CDR3 is CASSRGQGYTEAFF. CDR3 coding DNA: TGTGCCAGCAGTCGAGGACAGGGCTACACTGAAGCTTTCTTT.

A word on this clone: An end of the junction does not agree with germline; a read error may underlie this. This chain uses TRBV18 with TRBJ2-2, with D unresolved. From germline, CDR1 is KGHSH and CDR2 LQKENI. The CDR3 loop spans 14 amino acids. The CDR3 region is CASSPPLNTGELFF. In DNA, the CDR3 is TGTGCCAGCTCCCCACCCCTTAACACCGGGGAGCTGTTTTTT.

This chain connects TRBV18 to TRBJ2-5; 9 positions match TRBD1. The V gene end was trimmed by 3 bases and the J gene end by 2 bases; junction bases not matched to a gene: 4. Germline values: CDR1 KGHSH, CDR2 LQKENI. CDR3 length: 15 residues. In DNA form, the CDR3 reads TGTGCCAGCTCACCCCGGGACAGGGATCAAGAGACCCAGTACTTC. It encodes CASSPRDRDQETQYF.

The chain combines TRBV9 with TRBJ2-3; a weak D match, TRBD1 (6 bases). CDR1 is SGDLS, CDR2 YYNGEE, per germline. Trimming took 2 bases from V and 5 from J, leaving 15 bases between them. The CDR3 totals 15 residues. The CDR3 is CASSVGGPAQDTQYF. The CDR3, as DNA: TGTGCCAGCAGCGTTGGGGGCCCCGCACAAGATACGCAGTATTTT.

The genes are TRBV5-6 and TRBJ2-3, with D tentatively TRBD1 (5 bases). The CDR3 length is 11 residues. Trimming cost V 3 bases and J 6 bases, with 5 bases left between them. Germline values: CDR1 SGHDT, CDR2 YYEEEE. CDR3 residues: CASSYRDTQYF. CDR3 coding DNA: TGTGCCAGCAGCTACAGGGATACGCAGTATTTT.

V gene TRBV25-1 combines with J gene TRBJ1-2, with TRBD1 matching 8 bases. Germline assignment: CDR1 MGHDK and CDR2 SYGVNS. Trimming took 3 bases from V and 4 from J; bases not matched to a gene: 4. This CDR3 contains 14 residues. The CDR3 DNA reads TGTGCCAGCAGTGATCCCGGGACAGGCTATGGCTACACCTTC. Translating it yields CASSDPGTGYGYTF.

The chain employs TRBV7-8 and TRBJ2-5, with TRBD1 matching over 9 bases. The CDR3 contains 16 residues. CDR1 and CDR2 (germline): SGHVS, FQNEAQ. V shed 4 bases and J 5 bases; nucleotides not matched to a gene: 11. CDR3 in DNA: TGTGCCAGCAGCTCGAGGATAGACAGGGGGGGGGAGACCCAGTACTTC. Protein sequence: CASSSRIDRGGETQYF.

In its sample, this clone was seen once. The chain couples TRBV18 to TRBJ1-4; maybe TRBD1 (6 bases). This CDR3 is built from 15 residues. Germline lookup yields CDR1 KGHSH and CDR2 LQKENI. V was trimmed by 3 bases and J by 7 bases, leaving 15 bases between them. In nucleotides, the CDR3 is TGTGCCAGCTCACCGAAACAGGGTATAGTTGAAAAACTGTTTTTT. It yields the protein CASSPKQGIVEKLFF.

The V and J genes are TRBV11-3 and TRBJ2-7, with 9 bases aligning to TRBD1. The junction had 5 bases not matched to a gene; V was cut back by 4 bases and J by 1 base. The germline CDR1 and CDR2 sequences are SGHNT and YENEEA. The CDR3 sequence is 15 residues long. Here the CDR3 reads CASSSGGQGSYEQYF. The CDR3 DNA follows: TGTGCCAGCAGCTCCGGGGGACAGGGATCCTACGAGCAGTACTTC. The variable domain in full, with the rest retrieved from reference TRBV11-3 and TRBJ2-7, is EAGVVQSPRYKIIEKKQPVAFWCNPISGHNTLYWYLQNLGQGPELLIRYENEEAVDDSQLPKDRFSAERLKGVDSTLKIQPAELGDSAVYLCASSSGGQGSYEQYFGPGTRLTVT.

This chain links TRBV5-1 with TRBJ2-3, with a possible D match to TRBD2 (6 bases). V shed 4 bases and J shed 3 bases, with 15 bases lying between them. CDR1 is SGHRS, CDR2 YFSETQ, per germline. This CDR3 has 15 amino acids. CDR3 coding DNA: TGCGCCAGCAGCGCCCAGGGAGGAGGGACAGATACGCAGTATTTT. This sequence encodes CASSAQGGGTDTQYF.

The sample holds one count of this clone. V and J are TRBV30 and TRBJ1-2; 7 nucleotides agree with TRBD1. The CDR3 covers 11 residues. Per germline, CDR1 GTSNPN and CDR2 SVGIG (reference sequence). The V and J ends lost 3 bases and 6 bases, in that order; junction bases with no gene match: 1. The CDR3 nucleotides are TGTGCCTGGAGCCAGGGGGATGGCTACACCTTC. The encoded protein is CAWSQGDGYTF.